Sequencing of this T cell receptor beta chain was carried out in a study of T cell repertoires in cytomegalovirus infection. Study overall: Researchers turned to recently identified HLA-C-restricted CMV epitopes as well as well-studied HLA-B-restricted ones. Both a matching HLA type and CMV infection were indicated by public TCR beta signatures. Study conclusions and caveats: Ex vivo, HLA-C-restricted CMV-specific TCR beta clonotypes prevailed over the rest of the response.

Germline trimming cut 4 bases from V and 10 bases from J; bases unmatched to any gene: 6. CDR3 length: 12 amino acids. The V gene's germline CDR1 is SGDLS and CDR2 YYNGEE. TCRdb independently ran MiXCR on the reads; one entry per CDR3 protein. The data contain some 800,000 distinct CDR3 sequences, just under 30% of them seen just once; the ten biggest clones take up over 10%. In regard to this clonotype: Its antigen is unknown.

This receptor was obtained from a human donor in good health (CMV status not recorded). Some clones in this sample may be carry-over from other donors' samples. V and J are TRBV9 and TRBJ1-1; 8 bases are shared with TRBD1. The material sequenced was cultured CD8+ T cells from PBMCs, taken from culture after CMV antigen stimulation. The CDR3 coding sequence is TGTGCCAGCAGCCCCAGGGGGCGGCGAGCTTTCTTT. Amino acid sequence: CASSPRGRRAFF. The whole variable domain, filled in from reference TRBV9 and TRBJ1-1, reads DSGVTQTPKHLITATGQRVTLRCSPRSGDLSVYWYQQSLDQGLQFLIQYYNGEERAKGNILERFSAQQFPDLHSELNLSSLELGDSALYFCASSPRGRRAFFGQGTRLTVV.